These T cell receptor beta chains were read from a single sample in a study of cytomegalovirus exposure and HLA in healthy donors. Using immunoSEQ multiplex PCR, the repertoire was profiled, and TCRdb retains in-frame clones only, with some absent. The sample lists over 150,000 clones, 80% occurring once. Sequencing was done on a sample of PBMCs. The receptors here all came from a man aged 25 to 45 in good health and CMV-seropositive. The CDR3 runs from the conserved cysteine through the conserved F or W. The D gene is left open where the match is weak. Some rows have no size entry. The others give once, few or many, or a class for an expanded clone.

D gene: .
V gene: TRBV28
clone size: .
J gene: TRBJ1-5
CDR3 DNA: TGTGCCAGCAGTTTAGTAGGCAATCAGCCCCAGCATTTT
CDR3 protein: CASSLVGNQPQHF

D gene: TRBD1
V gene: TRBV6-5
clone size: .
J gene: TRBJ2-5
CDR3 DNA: TGTGCCAGCAGCAGACAGGGAAAAGAGACCCAGTACTTC
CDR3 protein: CASSRQGKETQYF

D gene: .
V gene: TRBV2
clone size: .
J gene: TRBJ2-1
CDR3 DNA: TGTGCCAGCCCTTCGCAGGGGACCCGGCTTGAGCAGTTCTTC
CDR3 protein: CASPSQGTRLEQFF

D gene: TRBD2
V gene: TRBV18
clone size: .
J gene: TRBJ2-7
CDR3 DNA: TGTGCCAGCTCACCCATGGGGAGCGGGAGAGGAACCTACGAGCAGTACTTC
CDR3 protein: CASSPMGSGRGTYEQYF

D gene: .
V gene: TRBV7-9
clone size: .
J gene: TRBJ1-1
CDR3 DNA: TGTGCCAGCAGCTTAAGAATTGGGGGCGACACTGAAGCTTTCTTT
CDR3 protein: CASSLRIGGDTEAFF

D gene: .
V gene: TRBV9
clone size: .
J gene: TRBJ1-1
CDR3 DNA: TGTGCCAGCACCCCAGGGTTAAACACTGAAGCTTTCTTT
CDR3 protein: CASTPGLNTEAFF

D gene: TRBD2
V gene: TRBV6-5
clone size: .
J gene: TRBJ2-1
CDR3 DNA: TGTGCCAGCAGTTACCGCGGGAGTGGGTCCAATGAGCAGTTCTTC
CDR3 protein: CASSYRGSGSNEQFF

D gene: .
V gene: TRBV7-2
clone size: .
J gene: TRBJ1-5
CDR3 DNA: TGTGCCAGCAGCCAACTAACAGGTAGCAATCAGCCCCAGCATTTT
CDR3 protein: CASSQLTGSNQPQHF

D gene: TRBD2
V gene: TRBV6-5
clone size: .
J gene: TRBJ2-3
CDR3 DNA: TGTGCCAGCAGTTCTCAGCGGGAGTCCGCAGATACGCAGTATTTT
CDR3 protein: CASSSQRESADTQYF

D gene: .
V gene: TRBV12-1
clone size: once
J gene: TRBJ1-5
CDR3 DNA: TGTGCCAGCAGCTTTGGGGGGACAGGGGTTCAGCCCCAGCATTTT
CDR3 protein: CASSFGGTGVQPQHF

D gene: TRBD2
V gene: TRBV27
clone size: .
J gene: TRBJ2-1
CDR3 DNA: TGTGCCAGCAGTTCCTCTAGCGGGAGAGCGGTCAATGAGCAGTTCTTC
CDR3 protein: CASSSSSGRAVNEQFF

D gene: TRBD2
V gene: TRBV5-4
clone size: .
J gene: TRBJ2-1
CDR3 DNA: TGTGCCAGCAGCTTGGTGGCGGGAGCGGTCAATGAGCAGTTCTTC
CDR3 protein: CASSLVAGAVNEQFF

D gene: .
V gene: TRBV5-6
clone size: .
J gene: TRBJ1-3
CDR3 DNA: TGTGCCAGCAGCGAACAGACAGCGTTTCTTTCTGGAAACACCATATATTTT
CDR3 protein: CASSEQTAFLSGNTIYF

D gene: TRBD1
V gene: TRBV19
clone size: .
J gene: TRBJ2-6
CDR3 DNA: TGTGCCAGTAGTATAGAGGGGACAGGGCTTCTCGTCTCTGGGGCCAACGTCCTGACTTTC
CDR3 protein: CASSIEGTGLLVSGANVLTF

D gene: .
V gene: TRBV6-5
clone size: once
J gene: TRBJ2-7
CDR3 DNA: TGTGCCAGCAGTTACTCGCACAGGGAATACGAGCAGTACTTC
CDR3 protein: CASSYSHREYEQYF

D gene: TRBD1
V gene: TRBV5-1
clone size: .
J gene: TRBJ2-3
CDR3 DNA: TGCGCCAGCAGCTTGGTCTACAGGGGTGGGGGAGATACGCAGTATTTT
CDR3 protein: CASSLVYRGGGDTQYF

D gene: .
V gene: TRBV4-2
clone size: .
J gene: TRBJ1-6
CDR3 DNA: TGTGCCAGCAGCCTCGATCTCATGGTCCCGGGTTCACCCCTCCACTTT
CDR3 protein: CASSLDLMVPGSPLHF

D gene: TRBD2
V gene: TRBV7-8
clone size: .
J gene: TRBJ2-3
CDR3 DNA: TGTGCCAGCAGCCCCAGGACTAGCGGAGCGTACACAGATACGCAGTATTTT
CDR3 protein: CASSPRTSGAYTDTQYF

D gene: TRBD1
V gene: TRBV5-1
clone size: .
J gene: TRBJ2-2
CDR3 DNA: TGCGCCAGCAGCTTGCTCGGGACAGTCACCGGGGAGCTGTTTTTT
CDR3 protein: CASSLLGTVTGELFF

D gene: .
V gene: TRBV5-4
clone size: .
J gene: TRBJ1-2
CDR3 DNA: TGTGCCAGCAGCCCTACAGACGGTGCTAACTATGGCTACACCTTC
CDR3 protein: CASSPTDGANYGYTF

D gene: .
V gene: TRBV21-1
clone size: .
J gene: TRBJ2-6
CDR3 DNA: TGTGCCAGCAGCATATCGGGCTCTGGGGCCAACGTCCTGACTTTC
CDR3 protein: CASSISGSGANVLTF

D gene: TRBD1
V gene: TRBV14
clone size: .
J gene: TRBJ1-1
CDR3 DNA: TGTGCCAGCAGCCACCCGGGACAGGGGAGGGACACTGAAGCTTTCTTT
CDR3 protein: CASSHPGQGRDTEAFF

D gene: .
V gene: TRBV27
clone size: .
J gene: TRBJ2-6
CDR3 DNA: TGTGCCAGCAGTTCAGCTAGTGCTGGGGCCAACGTCCTGACTTTC
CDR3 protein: CASSSASAGANVLTF

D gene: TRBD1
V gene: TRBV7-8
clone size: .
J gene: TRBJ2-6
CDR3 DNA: TGTGCCAGCAGCCCCAGGGGGCTGTCGGTCTTAACTGGGGCCAACGTCCTGACTTTC
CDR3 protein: CASSPRGLSVLTGANVLTF

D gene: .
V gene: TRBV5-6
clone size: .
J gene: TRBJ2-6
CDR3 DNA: TGTGCCAGCAGCTTGGAACTTTTCGGGGGGGCCAACGTCCTGACTTTC
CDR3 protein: CASSLELFGGANVLTF

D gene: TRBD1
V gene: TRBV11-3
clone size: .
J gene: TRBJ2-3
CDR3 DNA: TGTGCCAGCAGCGATACAGGGGAAGATACGCAGTATTTT
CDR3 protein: CASSDTGEDTQYF

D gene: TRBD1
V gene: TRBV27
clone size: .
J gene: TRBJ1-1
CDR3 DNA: TGTGCCAGCAGTTCACAGGGGGCAGGAGGGGACACTGAAGCTTTCTTT
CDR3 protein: CASSSQGAGGDTEAFF

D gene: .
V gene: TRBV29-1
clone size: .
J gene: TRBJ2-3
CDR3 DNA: TGCAGCGTTGAAACCAGCGGAGACACAGATACGCAGTATTTT
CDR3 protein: CSVETSGDTDTQYF

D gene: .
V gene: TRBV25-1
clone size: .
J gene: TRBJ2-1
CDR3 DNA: TGTGCCAGCAGCCCTTACAATGAGCAGTTCTTC
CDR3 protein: CASSPYNEQFF

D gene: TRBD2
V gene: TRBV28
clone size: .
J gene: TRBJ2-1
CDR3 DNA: TGTGCCAGCAGTTTACCGGGACTAGCGGGAGGCGAGCAGTTCTTC
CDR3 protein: CASSLPGLAGGEQFF

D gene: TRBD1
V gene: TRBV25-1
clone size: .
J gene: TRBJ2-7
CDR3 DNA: TGTGCCAGCAGTAAAAAAGCAGGGGGCGCCGTCTACGAGCAGTACTTC
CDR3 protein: CASSKKAGGAVYEQYF

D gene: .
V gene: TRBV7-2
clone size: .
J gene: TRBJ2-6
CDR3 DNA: TGTGCCAGCAGCCCACAGGGTCCTGGGGCCAACGTCCTGACTTTC
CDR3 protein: CASSPQGPGANVLTF

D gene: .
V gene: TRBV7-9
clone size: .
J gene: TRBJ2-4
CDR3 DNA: TGTGCCAGCAGCTTCGAAGAGAACATTCAGTACTTC
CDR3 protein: CASSFEENIQYF

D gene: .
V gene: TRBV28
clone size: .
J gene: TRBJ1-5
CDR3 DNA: TGTGCCAGCAGTTTATACAGGGTCGGGCAGCCCCAGCATTTT
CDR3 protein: CASSLYRVGQPQHF

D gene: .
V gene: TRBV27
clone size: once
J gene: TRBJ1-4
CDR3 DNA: TGTGCCAGCAGTTACACAGGGAATGAAAAACTGTTTTTT
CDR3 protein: CASSYTGNEKLFF

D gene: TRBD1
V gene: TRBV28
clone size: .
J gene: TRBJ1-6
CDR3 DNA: TGTGCCAGCAGGATACAGGGGGCTAATTCACCCCTCCACTTT
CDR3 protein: CASRIQGANSPLHF

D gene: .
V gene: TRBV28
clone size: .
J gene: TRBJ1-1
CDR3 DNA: TGTGCCAGCAGGGAAGGCGGGCAGAACACTGAAGCTTTCTTT
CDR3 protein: CASREGGQNTEAFF

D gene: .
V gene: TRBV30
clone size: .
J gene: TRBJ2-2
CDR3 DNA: TGTGCCTGGAGTGTTACGGTGAACACCGGGGAGCTGTTTTTT
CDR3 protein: CAWSVTVNTGELFF

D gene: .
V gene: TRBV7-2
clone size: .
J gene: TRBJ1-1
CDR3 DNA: TGTGCCAGCAGCCCCACGGACATTTTCTCGGGAGGCACTGAAGCTTTCTTT
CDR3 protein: CASSPTDIFSGGTEAFF

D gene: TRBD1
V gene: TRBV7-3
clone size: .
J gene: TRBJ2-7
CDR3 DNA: TGTGCCAGCAGCTCAACAGGGGGCTACGAGCAGTACTTC
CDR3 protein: CASSSTGGYEQYF

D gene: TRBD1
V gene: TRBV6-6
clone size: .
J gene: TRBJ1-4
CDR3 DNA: TGTGCCAGCAGACGACAGGGGAACGGAGAAAAACTGTTTTTT
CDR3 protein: CASRRQGNGEKLFF

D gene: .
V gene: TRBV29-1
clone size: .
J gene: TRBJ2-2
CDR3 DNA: TGCAGCGTTGATGGGCAGACGAACACCGGGGAGCTGTTTTTT
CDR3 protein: CSVDGQTNTGELFF

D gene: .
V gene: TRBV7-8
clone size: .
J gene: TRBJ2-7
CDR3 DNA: TGTGCCAGCAGCTCCCGGTTAGGGGCCTACGAGCAGTACTTC
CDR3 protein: CASSSRLGAYEQYF

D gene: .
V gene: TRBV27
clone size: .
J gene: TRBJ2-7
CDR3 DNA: TGTGCCAGCAGTGTTATGCCCGCGTACGAGCAGTACTTC
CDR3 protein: CASSVMPAYEQYF

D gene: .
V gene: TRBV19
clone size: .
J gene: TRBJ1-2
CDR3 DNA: TGTGCCAGTCGTTTTGACAGGAACTATGGCTACACCTTC
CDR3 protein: CASRFDRNYGYTF

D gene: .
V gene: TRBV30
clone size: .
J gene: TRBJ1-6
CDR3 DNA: TGTGCCTGGAGGGAACACAGCACTAGCTCCTATAATTCACCCCTCCACTTT
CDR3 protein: CAWREHSTSSYNSPLHF

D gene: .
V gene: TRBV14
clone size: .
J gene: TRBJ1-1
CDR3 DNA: TGTGCCAGCACCACAGGAATGAACACTGAAGCTTTCTTT
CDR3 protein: CASTTGMNTEAFF

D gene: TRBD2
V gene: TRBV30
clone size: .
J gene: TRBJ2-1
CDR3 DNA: TGTGCCCGGCTAGCGGGAGGTGAGCAGTTCTTC
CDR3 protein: CARLAGGEQFF

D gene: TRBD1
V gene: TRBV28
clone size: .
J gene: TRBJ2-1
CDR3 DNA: TGTGCCAGCTCCCCCATAACCCAGGGGGAAACCTACAATGAGCAGTTCTTC
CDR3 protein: CASSPITQGETYNEQFF